The clone carrying this T cell receptor beta chain was detected only a few times. In TCRdb, the 5' RACE reads were re-called with MiXCR into one record per CDR3 protein. The repertoire holds about 490,000 distinct CDR3 sequences, with approximately 14% as singletons. The data were obtained in a study of identical twins. The length of the CDR3 is 16 residues. Between the trimmed V and J ends, which lost 2 bases and 0 bases, there was a span of 10 bases. CDR1 LGHDT and CDR2 YNNKEL come from the germline V gene (reference sequence). These data were also filed under a second study, of yellow fever vaccine responses in identical twins.

This clonotype was obtained from a woman aged 18-29 years in good health. Source material: CD4+ T cells sorted from blood. The rearrangement links TRBV3-1 to TRBJ2-2; D unresolved. The CDR3 protein is CASSQSILTNTGELFF. The CDR3 nucleotides are TGTGCCAGCAGCCAATCCATTCTCACGAACACCGGGGAGCTGTTTTTT.